The 4 T cell receptor beta chains below all came from one sample that was sequenced in a study of lung T cells in sarcoidosis with Löfgren's syndrome. TCRdb ran MiXCR on the reads and lists one entry per CDR3 protein. The profile shows 60,000 to 65,000 distinct CDR3 sequences, about 20% of them singletons. Sequencing was carried out using CD4+ T cells from PBMCs. All receptors come from a human donor with sarcoidosis (Löfgren's syndrome or another form), or a control subject (not recorded which).

With respect to this clonotype: A clone one base away is much larger, so this may be a read error. This chain joins TRBV6-4 and TRBJ2-1, with 11 bases fitting TRBD1. The ends lost 4 bases at V and 6 bases at J; junction bases unmatched: 2. Germline CDR1 MRHNA, CDR2 SNTAGT. The CDR3 length is 14 residues. CDR3 nucleotides: TGTGCCAGCAGTGGCGGGACAGGGGGCAATGAGCAGTTCTTC. Protein sequence: CASSGGTGGNEQFF.

About this clonotype itself: A much larger clonotype is one base distant, so this may be a read error. The chain recombines TRBV20-1 with TRBJ1-2; D may be TRBD1 (5 bases). CDR1 is DFQATT, CDR2 SNEGSKA, per germline (reference sequence). The CDR3 has 15 amino acids. Between the trimmed V and J ends, which lost 1 base and 0 bases, there was a span of 12 bases. CDR3 region: CSARGQWETNYGYTF. The CDR3 nucleotides are TGCAGTGCTAGAGGACAGTGGGAGACTAACTATGGCTACACCTTC.

This clonotype was detected many times. V is TRBV7-2 and J is TRBJ1-3, with D unclear. The V end lost 1 base, the J end lost 2 bases, and 12 bases lay between the germline ends. Germline values: CDR1 SGHTA, CDR2 FQGNSA. This CDR3 is 16 amino acids long. The CDR3 sequence: CASSLGPSMPGNTIYF. The CDR3, as DNA: TGTGCCAGCAGCTTAGGCCCGTCGATGCCTGGAAACACCATATATTTT.

This clonotype was counted many times. The chain carries TRBV20-1 and TRBJ1-6, with 8 bases matching TRBD1. The ends lost 0 bases at V and 4 bases at J; junction bases unmatched: 8. Germline loops: CDR1 DFQATT, CDR2 SNEGSKA (reference sequence). The CDR3 covers 17 residues. The CDR3 DNA reads as TGCAGTGCTAGAGATCCTGGACAGGGAACTTATAATTCACCCCTCCACTTT. Translated: CSARDPGQGTYNSPLHF.